This TCR beta chain was documented in a study of regulatory T cells in long-lasting Graves disease. V was cut by 5 bases and J by 0 bases, with 11 bases left in between. Germline V CDR1 and CDR2: SGHAT, FQNNGV. The CDR3 sequence is 14 residues long. Overall study findings and caveats: New patients shared roughly 960 public clonotypes, and persistent patients shared more, with 2,500 to 3,000. Segments TRBV28, TRBJ1-2 and TRBJ2-5 showed preferential usage in persistent disease. Persistent Graves' disease cases displayed lower TCR diversity than newly diagnosed ones.

This clonotype was counted ten times or more. Its antigen remains unidentified. Sequencing libraries for TCR beta were prepared with iRepertoire HTBI primers and Arm-PCR of CDR3 regions. In the study's own analysis: Detected in the samples were around 59 TRBV and 14 TRBJ segments. One entry per CDR3 protein results from TCRdb running MiXCR on the multiplex PCR reads. TCRdb, rather than the study authors, made the V and J calls. The table has a few hundred thousand distinct CDR3 sequences, less than 30% seen once. Time point described: persistent/refractory GD, antithyroid drugs over 5 years with positive TRAb. The TCR library was prepared using RNA isolated from PBMCs.

The TCR was taken from a middle-aged woman with Graves disease. V is TRBV11-2 and J is TRBJ2-7, with a weak D call TRBD2 (6 bases). The material sequenced was peripheral blood mononuclear cells (PBMCs), taken when the disease was refractory, from a patient treated with antithyroid drugs. The CDR3 loop reads CASSAGLSSYEQYF. The CDR3 coding sequence is TGTGCCAGCAGCGCGGGACTGAGCTCCTACGAGCAGTACTTC.